This entry lists 4 T cell receptor beta chains sequenced from one sample in a study of blood T cell repertoires in COVID-19. The protocol was immunoSEQ multiplex PCR, while the TCRdb copy is restricted to in-frame clones and leaves out a portion. The profile covers under 200,000 clones, with more than 75% appearing a single time and 0.45% to 0.6% taken by the ten largest. The sequenced sample consisted of peripheral blood. These receptor sequences come from a man in his fifties or sixties with COVID-19, enrolled during active disease.

This clone has more than one count but fewer than ten. CDR3 DNA sequence: TGCGCCAGCAGTTTATCAGTGAACACCGGGGAGCTGTTTTTT. This gives the protein CASSLSVNTGELFF. This sequence joins TRBV4-1 and TRBJ2-2; no clear D. Germline-derived CDR1 and CDR2 are MGHRA and YSYEKL. This CDR3 spans 14 amino acids. V was clipped by 6 bases and J by 1 base, with 9 bases between them.

V usage is TRBV15 and J usage is TRBJ2-7; D is undetermined. Trimming took off 0 bases at V and 4 bases at J, with 7 bases between the two ends. In germline, CDR1 is LNHNV, CDR2 YYDKDF (reference sequence). CDR3 length: 13 amino acids. The CDR3 region is CATSRDSRYEQYF. The CDR3 DNA reads TGTGCCACCAGCAGAGATTCCAGGTACGAGCAGTACTTC.

The chain carries TRBV3-1 (or the pseudogene TRBV3-2) and TRBJ2-2, with 16 bases identical to TRBD2. Germline assignment: CDR1 LGHDT and CDR2 YNNKEL (reference sequence). The junction had 3 bases not matched to a gene; V was cut back by 5 bases and J by 6 bases. This CDR3 has 16 amino acids. For the CDR3, the DNA is TGTGCCAGCAGCTACGGGACTAGCGGGAGGGCCGGGGAGCTGTTTTTT. It is translated as CASSYGTSGRAGELFF.

This chain uses TRBV3-1 (or the pseudogene TRBV3-2) with TRBJ1-5; no definite D call. The CDR3 length is 14 residues. Germline V lookup: CDR1 LGHDT, CDR2 YNNKEL (reference sequence). V lost 1 base and J lost 4, with 8 bases in between. The CDR3 loop reads CASSQVALNQPQHF. DNA for the CDR3: TGTGCCAGCAGCCAAGTGGCCTTAAATCAGCCCCAGCATTTT.